This T cell receptor beta chain was documented in a study of blood T cell repertoires in COVID-19. As for the study in general: From the United States, Italy and Spain came samples of acute and convalescent COVID-19.

Followed over time, Seattle patients had been enrolled while infection was active. In the source study's methods: The assay estimated nucleated cells by amplifying reference gene primers. Using immunoSEQ multiplex PCR, the repertoire was profiled, and TCRdb retains in-frame clones only, with some absent. The V and J calls and clone size come from that table; D and trimming were worked out from the DNA. Found here are about 170,000 clones, about 83% of them singletons; the top ten hold 2.5% to 3%. The CDR3 is 16 residues long. CDR1 SGHNT and CDR2 YYREEE come from the germline V gene (reference sequence). Deletions cut 3 bases from V and 0 bases from J, with 15 bases between.

The gene calls are TRBV5-4 and TRBJ1-2; D not resolved. The clonotype comes from an elderly woman with COVID-19, enrolled during active disease. Material for sequencing was peripheral blood. The CDR3 nucleotides are TGTGCCAGCAGCTCGCCCACAGTGAAACCTAACTATGGCTACACCTTC. Translated, it gives CASSSPTVKPNYGYTF. The whole variable domain, remainder taken from reference TRBV5-4 and TRBJ1-2, is ETGVTQSPTHLIKTRGQQVTLRCSSQSGHNTVSWYQQALGQGPQFIFQYYREEENGRGNFPPRFSGLQFPNYSSELNVNALELDDSALYLCASSSPTVKPNYGYTFGSGTRLTVV.